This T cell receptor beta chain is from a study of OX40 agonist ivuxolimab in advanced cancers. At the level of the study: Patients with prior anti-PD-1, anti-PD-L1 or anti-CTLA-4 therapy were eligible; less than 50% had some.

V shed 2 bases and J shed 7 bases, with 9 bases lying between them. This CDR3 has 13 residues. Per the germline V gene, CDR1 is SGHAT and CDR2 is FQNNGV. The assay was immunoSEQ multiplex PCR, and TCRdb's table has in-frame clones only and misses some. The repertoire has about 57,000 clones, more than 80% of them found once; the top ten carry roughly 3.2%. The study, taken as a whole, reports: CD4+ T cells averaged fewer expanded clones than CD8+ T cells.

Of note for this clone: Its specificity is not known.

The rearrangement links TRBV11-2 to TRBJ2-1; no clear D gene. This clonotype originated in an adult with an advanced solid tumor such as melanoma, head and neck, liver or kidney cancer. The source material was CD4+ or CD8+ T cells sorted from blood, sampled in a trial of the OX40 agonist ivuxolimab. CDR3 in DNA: TGTGCCAGCAGCTTAAGAAGTGATAATGAGCAGTTCTTC. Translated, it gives CASSLRSDNEQFF.